The rows below give T cell receptor beta chains drawn from one sample of a study of cytomegalovirus exposure and HLA in healthy donors. Here immunoSEQ multiplex PCR was the method, and the copy in TCRdb shows in-frame clones only, minus some. Of about 98,000 clones listed, around nine tenths were seen once; the top ten hold more than 3%. The sequenced material came from PBMCs. The receptors were sampled from a woman aged 25 to 39 in good health and CMV-seronegative. CDR3s include the opening cysteine and the closing phenylalanine or tryptophan. The D gene is left open where the match is weak. Clone sizes are given selectively: once, few, many, or a class where the clone is expanded.

v_call	d_call	j_call	clone_size	cdr3_aa	cdr3_nt
TRBV7-9	TRBD1	TRBJ1-2	-	CASSPGQNYGYTF	TGTGCCAGCAGCCCGGGACAGAACTATGGCTACACCTTC
TRBV9	-	TRBJ1-2	few	CASSVEGLGYGYTF	TGTGCCAGCAGCGTAGAAGGCCTAGGCTATGGCTACACCTTC
TRBV10-1	-	TRBJ1-1	-	CASSESGNRFGAFF	TGCGCCAGCAGTGAGTCAGGGAACAGGTTTGGAGCTTTCTTT
TRBV5-1	-	TRBJ2-2	once	CASSLGTANTGELFF	TGCGCCAGCAGCTTGGGGACAGCGAACACCGGGGAGCTGTTTTTT
TRBV4-3	-	TRBJ2-7	-	CASSQEMISGYEQYF	TGCGCCAGCAGCCAAGAAATGATTTCGGGATACGAGCAGTACTTC
TRBV5-6	TRBD1	TRBJ2-4	-	CASSGTGQGRNIQYF	TGTGCCAGCAGCGGAACGGGACAGGGGCGAAACATTCAGTACTTC
TRBV11-2	TRBD2	TRBJ2-3	few	CASRPIGTSGGYTDTQYF	TGTGCCAGCAGACCCATAGGGACTAGCGGGGGGTACACAGATACGCAGTATTTT
TRBV4-3	-	TRBJ1-1	-	CASSQDPPIQGFEPLNTEAFF	TGCGCCAGCAGCCAAGATCCACCGATTCAGGGGTTTGAACCTTTGAACACTGAAGCTTTCTTT
TRBV9	TRBD2	TRBJ2-7	-	CASSAGTSGAYEQYF	TGTGCCAGCAGCGCGGGGACTAGCGGGGCCTACGAGCAGTACTTC
TRBV5-1	-	TRBJ2-1	once	CASSLANSDNEQFF	TGCGCCAGCAGCTTGGCCAACAGTGACAATGAGCAGTTCTTC